This T cell receptor (beta chain) originates from a study of blood T cell repertoires in COVID-19. The overall study: Researchers got acute and convalescent COVID-19 samples from the United States, Italy and Spain. PBMCs, B-cell-depleted T cells, or T cells provided the cDNA or gDNA that made up the material.

The CDR3 spans 15 residues. Trimming cost V 5 bases and J 5 bases; bases outside gene matches: 10. Germline CDR1 is MDHEN and CDR2 is SYDVKM. Some clones are missing from TCRdb's copy, which holds only in-frame ones; the method was immunoSEQ multiplex PCR. Of around 320,000 clones in the sample, about 91% were seen once. This clonotype was obtained from a woman aged 25 to 39 who had recovered from COVID-19. Specimen: peripheral blood. The chain employs TRBV28 and TRBJ1-2, with 8 positions matching TRBD1. CDR3 DNA sequence: TGTGCCAGCAGTCCAGGACAGGGACTTACTTATGGCTACACCTTC. Its protein product is CASSPGQGLTYGYTF.